This T cell receptor (beta chain) was recovered during a study of OX40 agonist ivuxolimab in advanced cancers. Overall study context: Prior anti-PD-1, anti-PD-L1 or anti-CTLA-4 therapy was allowed; 40% to 50% had some. Three individuals attained partial responses, comprising one hepatocellular carcinoma case and two cutaneous melanoma cases.

TCRdb's table, derived via immunoSEQ multiplex PCR, lists solely in-frame clones and lacks some. Among more than 80,000 clones listed, about nine tenths were seen once. The germline gives CDR1 KGHSH, CDR2 LQKENI. This CDR3 comprises 15 residues. The J segment lost 4 bases and the V segment lost 6 bases, leaving 11 bases of the junction unmatched. This clone was seen just once. Its target is not known. General study findings and limits: Nonresponders, in some cases, also had low normalized T-cell clonal expansion. Clonal expansion from baseline to week 6 occurred in both CD4+ and CD8+ T cells.

The TCR comes from an adult with an advanced solid tumor such as melanoma, head and neck, liver or kidney cancer. The specimen comprised CD4+ or CD8+ T cells sorted from blood, sampled in a trial of the OX40 agonist ivuxolimab. The V and J genes are TRBV18 and TRBJ2-5; 7 bases map to TRBD1. CDR3 loop: CASSHLEGARETQYF. CDR3 DNA: TGTGCCAGCTCCCACTTAGAGGGGGCGAGAGAGACCCAGTACTTC.